This entry lists 12 T cell receptor beta chains sequenced from one sample in a study of blood T cell repertoires in COVID-19. Generated by immunoSEQ multiplex PCR, the TCRdb table keeps only in-frame clones and is missing some. The sample consists of 410,000 or so clones, around nine tenths of them appearing once. The sequenced sample consisted of peripheral blood. Receptors were obtained from a woman in her thirties or forties with COVID-19, enrolled during active disease.

V gene TRBV6-1 combines with J gene TRBJ1-5, with D possibly being TRBD1 (6 bases). Germline CDR1 MNHNS, CDR2 SASEGT. There are 17 residues in the CDR3. The V and J ends lost 1 base and 2 bases respectively, with 15 bases between them. The CDR3 loop is CASSEGVGAGRNQPQHF. For the CDR3, the DNA is TGTGCCAGCAGTGAAGGGGTGGGGGCAGGGCGCAATCAGCCCCAGCATTTT.

The genes are TRBV6-5 and TRBJ1-1; D call uncertain. The V gene's germline CDR1 is MNHEY and CDR2 SVGAGI. V was trimmed by 2 bases and J by 3 bases, leaving 10 bases between them. This CDR3 contains 14 residues. Written as DNA, the CDR3 is TGTGCCAGCAGTTACGGGCCCGGGGACACTGAAGCTTTCTTT. It is translated as CASSYGPGDTEAFF.

The chain links TRBV27 to TRBJ1-2; D is unresolved. Germline CDR1 reads MNHEY; CDR2 reads SMNVEV (reference sequence). This CDR3 has 13 amino acids. V lost 7 bases to trimming and J lost 7 bases, with 16 bases between them. CDR3 DNA: TGTGCCAGCAAAATGGCGAGGGCGACTGGCTACACCTTC. It is translated as CASKMARATGYTF.

V usage is TRBV19 and J usage is TRBJ1-2; D not resolved. CDR1 is LNHDA, CDR2 SQIVND, per germline (reference sequence). Trimming cost V 1 base and J 7 bases, with 16 bases left between them. The CDR3 is 15 amino acids. The CDR3 coding sequence is TGTGCCAGTAGTATAGTCAAGTTGGGGAGTGCTGGCTACACCTTC. Translation: CASSIVKLGSAGYTF.

To note about this clone: The same CDR3 can be traced to other DNA sequences in this sample. The chain couples TRBV13 to TRBJ2-2; the match to TRBD1 covers 7 bases. CDR3 length: 15 amino acids. Germline CDR1 and CDR2: PRHDT and FYEKMQ (reference sequence). Trimming removed 0 bases from V and 3 bases from J; junction bases left unmatched: 1. The CDR3 reads CASSLGDRDTGELFF. In nucleotides, the CDR3 is TGTGCCAGCAGCTTAGGAGACAGGGACACCGGGGAGCTGTTTTTT.

This clone showed up just once. The chain joins TRBV11-2 to TRBJ1-2; the D is unclear. The V gene lost 1 base and the J gene lost 1 base, with 10 bases spanning the gap. The length of the CDR3 is 15 residues. CDR1 and CDR2 (germline): SGHAT, FQNNGV. CDR3 residues: CASSLGGRGNYGYTF. The DNA of the CDR3 is TGTGCCAGCAGCTTAGGAGGGCGGGGTAACTATGGCTACACCTTC.

This chain uses TRBV6-4 with TRBJ1-5; 7 bases align to TRBD1. The CDR3 is 14 residues long. Germline CDR1 MRHNA, CDR2 SNTAGT. The junction had 4 bases not matched to a gene; V was cut back by 3 bases and J by 5 bases. The CDR3 loop reads CASSERQGDQPQHF. CDR3 DNA sequence: TGTGCCAGCAGTGAAAGGCAGGGGGATCAGCCCCAGCATTTT.

The chain recombines TRBV7-9 with TRBJ2-3; 8 nucleotides agree with TRBD1. Per the germline V gene, CDR1 is SEHNR and CDR2 is FQNEAQ (reference sequence). The CDR3 has 13 amino acids. Germline trimming cut 8 bases from V and 5 bases from J; bases unmatched to any gene: 6. The CDR3: CASLGRGQDTQYF. The CDR3 region has the DNA TGTGCCAGCCTTGGCAGGGGGCAAGATACGCAGTATTTT. Full variable domain (missing parts from reference TRBV7-9 and TRBJ2-3): DTGVSQNPRHKITKRGQNVTFRCDPISEHNRLYWYRQTLGQGPEFLTYFQNEAQLEKSRLLSDRFSAERPKGSFSTLEIQRTEQGDSAMYLCASLGRGQDTQYFGPGTRLTVL.

This chain links TRBV7-2 with TRBJ2-3; 11 bases agree with TRBD2. Germline V gives CDR1 SGHTA, CDR2 FQGNSA. Trimming at V came to 2 bases and at J to 0 bases, leaving 4 bases not matched to a gene. This CDR3 comprises 17 residues. CDR3 sequence (DNA): TGTGCCAGCAGCTTAAGTAGCGGGGGGGTAAGCACAGATACGCAGTATTTT. Translation gives CASSLSSGGVSTDTQYF.

The chain combines TRBV6-5 with TRBJ2-7; 8 nucleotides line up with TRBD1. This CDR3 has 15 residues. The germline gives CDR1 MNHEY, CDR2 SVGAGI. Trimming cost V 2 bases and J 3 bases; bases outside gene matches: 6. The CDR3 DNA reads as TGTGCCAGCAGTTACCGGACAGGGCAGATCTACGAGCAGTACTTC. As protein: CASSYRTGQIYEQYF.

Only one count was recorded for this clone. The V gene is TRBV5-6, the J gene TRBJ1-2, with 9 bases that match TRBD1. This CDR3 spans 13 amino acids. Losses at the gene ends were 7 bases for V and 12 bases for J; bases not matched to a gene: 13. Germline V gene sequence: CDR1 SGHDT, CDR2 YYEEEE. CDR3 nucleotide sequence: TGTGCCAGCGGAATGGGACAGGGAGAAGAGGACACCTTC. This gives the protein CASGMGQGEEDTF.

The chain uses TRBV6-5 and TRBJ1-1, with D unclear. V shed 7 bases and J shed 4 bases, with 16 bases lying between them. Germline assignment: CDR1 MNHEY and CDR2 SVGAGI. The CDR3 has 14 residues. The chain's CDR3 is CASTLSGPGTEAFF. CDR3 in DNA: TGTGCCAGCACTCTATCAGGCCCCGGCACTGAAGCTTTCTTT.